A selection of T cell receptor beta chains follows, all from one sample in a study of early T cells in non-severe SARS-CoV-2 infection. A single record per CDR3 protein comes from TCRdb applying MiXCR to the 5' RACE reads. This table has 20,000 to 25,000 distinct CDR3 sequences, roughly 4.4% appearing once. Sequencing was done on a sample of whole blood. Receptor source: an adult who was a healthcare worker with PCR-confirmed SARS-CoV-2 infection or an uninfected control (not recorded which). CDR3s include the opening cysteine and the closing phenylalanine or tryptophan. A D gene is named only where the DNA matches it firmly. A row's size may be missing; if present it is once, few, many or a size class.

abundance	v_gene	j_gene	d_gene	CDR3aa	CDR3nt
many	TRBV28	TRBJ1-5	.	CASSFYSKLLDNQPQHF	TGTGCCAGCAGTTTTTATTCTAAACTTCTGGACAATCAGCCCCAGCATTTT
many	TRBV7-3	TRBJ2-1	.	CASSLKGNLGNEQFF	TGTGCCAGCAGCTTAAAAGGGAACCTAGGGAATGAGCAGTTCTTC
.	TRBV11-3	TRBJ2-5	TRBD1	CASSLGDRVQETQYF	TGTGCCAGCAGCTTAGGAGACAGGGTACAAGAGACCCAGTACTTC
many	TRBV4-1	TRBJ1-5	.	CASSQVDMGMGSNQPQHF	TGCGCCAGCAGCCAAGTGGACATGGGTATGGGGAGCAATCAGCCCCAGCATTTT
many	TRBV7-6	TRBJ2-3	.	CASSLESGPDTQYF	TGTGCCAGCAGCTTAGAGTCGGGACCAGATACGCAGTATTTT
many	TRBV6-1	TRBJ2-1	TRBD1	CASSPRTGRSYNEQFF	TGTGCCAGCAGCCCCCGGACAGGCCGCTCCTACAATGAGCAGTTCTTC
many	TRBV4-2	TRBJ2-3	TRBD2	CASCREGGTDTQYF	TGTGCCAGCTGCCGGGAGGGTGGCACAGATACGCAGTATTTT
few	TRBV20-1	TRBJ1-1	.	CSARGAPNTEAFF	TGCAGTGCTAGAGGGGCCCCGAACACTGAAGCTTTCTTT
many	TRBV4-1	TRBJ1-1	.	CASSSPTGGTEAFF	TGCGCCAGCAGCTCCCCGACGGGAGGGACTGAAGCTTTCTTT
many	TRBV20-1	TRBJ2-3	.	CSLSWGGPTDTQYF	TGCAGTCTGAGTTGGGGCGGGCCTACAGATACGCAGTATTTT
few	TRBV6-1	TRBJ1-2	TRBD1	CASSPYRGEGNYGYTF	TGTGCCAGCAGTCCCTACAGGGGAGAGGGGAACTATGGCTACACCTTC
medium-sized	TRBV5-4	TRBJ2-5	.	CASSSQGRETQYF	TGTGCCAGCAGCTCACAGGGTCGGGAGACCCAGTACTTC
many	TRBV7-6	TRBJ2-1	TRBD1	CASSSRPGQGGNEQFF	TGTGCCAGCAGCTCCAGACCGGGACAGGGGGGCAATGAGCAGTTCTTC
.	TRBV7-2	TRBJ2-1	TRBD2	CASSTRTSGSNEQFF	TGTGCCAGCAGCACCAGGACTAGCGGGAGCAATGAGCAGTTCTTC
many	TRBV5-4	TRBJ1-1	.	CASSLTFLGGTEAFF	TGTGCCAGCAGCTTGACATTCCTAGGGGGTACTGAAGCTTTCTTT
.	TRBV6-6	TRBJ1-3	.	CASSFTDGNTIYF	TGTGCCAGCAGTTTTACGGATGGAAACACCATATATTTT
many	TRBV28	TRBJ2-3	.	CASSPTYSTDTQYF	TGTGCCAGCAGTCCGACGTATAGCACAGATACGCAGTATTTT
.	TRBV9	TRBJ1-3	.	CASSVDAWSENTIYF	TGTGCCAGCAGCGTAGATGCTTGGTCAGAAAACACCATATATTTT
.	TRBV4-1	TRBJ2-3	.	CASSPWTTATTDTQYF	TGCGCCAGCAGCCCCTGGACAACAGCAACCACAGATACGCAGTATTTT
few	TRBV20-1	TRBJ2-7	TRBD2	CSAGPGGAGAGYEQYF	TGCAGTGCAGGACCTGGGGGAGCGGGAGCGGGCTACGAGCAGTACTTC
.	TRBV2	TRBJ2-7	.	CASRTGTVAYEQYF	TGTGCCAGCAGAACCGGGACGGTTGCCTACGAGCAGTACTTC
.	TRBV12-3/TRBV12-4	TRBJ2-3	.	CASGVHGTDTQYF	TGTGCCAGCGGGGTTCATGGCACAGATACGCAGTATTTT
many	TRBV12-2	TRBJ2-6	.	CASRLKGSGLSGANVLTF	TGTGCAAGTCGCTTAAAAGGTAGCGGGCTCTCTGGGGCCAACGTCCTGACTTTC
many	TRBV6-2/TRBV6-3	TRBJ1-5	TRBD1	CASRGTVNQPQHF	TGTGCCAGCAGAGGGACAGTCAATCAGCCCCAGCATTTT
.	TRBV15	TRBJ2-7	.	CATSKVGSYEQYF	TGTGCCACCAGCAAGGTTGGGTCCTACGAGCAGTACTTC
many	TRBV27	TRBJ2-1	TRBD2	CASSSSGSSYNEQFF	TGTGCCAGCAGTTCGAGCGGGAGCTCCTACAATGAGCAGTTCTTC